Each of the 11 T cell receptor beta chains below was sequenced from the same sample in a study of shared clonotypes between healthy human individuals. Assay used: immunoSEQ multiplex PCR; TCRdb lists only in-frame clones, some missing. This sample carries millions of clones, approximately 90% of them seen once, and the ten largest clones take around 0.14%. Sequencing was carried out using naive CD4+ T cells sorted from blood. Described subset: CD45RA+ positively selected. These receptors all stem from a man between 18 and 29 years old in good health.

This clone was recorded only once. V usage is TRBV6-1 and J usage is TRBJ2-7, with 7 bases matching TRBD1. The CDR3 has 15 residues. With V trimmed by 4 bases and J by 2 bases, 8 bases remained unmatched. Germline V gene data show CDR1 as MNHNS and CDR2 as SASEGT. For the CDR3, the DNA is TGTGCCAGCAGTGGCCAAGGGACAGTACCCTACGAGCAGTACTTC. As protein: CASSGQGTVPYEQYF.

The V gene is TRBV7-2, the J gene TRBJ1-2, with 7 bases aligning to TRBD1. V trimming: 5 bases; J trimming: 6 bases; junction bases outside the gene matches: 9. The CDR3 is 14 amino acids. Germline assignment: CDR1 SGHTA and CDR2 FQGNSA. As DNA, the CDR3 is TGTGCCAGCAGCCCCGGGGACAGCTTCCATGGCTACACCTTC. Its protein product is CASSPGDSFHGYTF.

In the case of this clone: The sample carries other DNA sequences with the same CDR3. The rearrangement uses TRBV27 and TRBJ1-1, with D unresolved. There are 14 residues in the CDR3. Trimming cost V 5 bases and J 4 bases, with 14 bases left between them. CDR1 is MNHEY, CDR2 SMNVEV, per germline (reference sequence). CDR3 DNA: TGTGCCAGCAGTCTCGATCGCCGGGGCACTGAAGCTTTCTTT. Translation gives CASSLDRRGTEAFF.

This clone was found once. The rearrangement links TRBV18 to TRBJ1-1, with TRBD1 matching over 12 bases. Trimming cost V 2 bases and J 3 bases; bases outside gene matches: 1. CDR3 length: 15 residues. Germline V CDR1 and CDR2: KGHSH, LQKENI. As DNA, the CDR3 is TGTGCCAGCTCACCAGGGACAGGGGGCGACACTGAAGCTTTCTTT. This codes for CASSPGTGGDTEAFF.

The chain is built from TRBV19 and TRBJ1-4; D ambiguous. Germline V gene lookup returns CDR1 LNHDA and CDR2 SQIVND (reference sequence). The CDR3 consists of 18 residues. Between the trimmed V and J ends, which lost 1 base and 0 bases, there was a span of 15 bases. DNA of the CDR3: TGTGCCAGTAGTATAGCCCCCGGGAGATTTGCAACTAATGAAAAACTGTTTTTT. Translated, it gives CASSIAPGRFATNEKLFF.

The chain links TRBV5-1 to TRBJ2-5, with D possibly TRBD2 on 6 matching bases. V gave up 5 bases and J gave up 1 base, with 12 bases separating them. CDR1 SGHRS and CDR2 YFSETQ come from the germline V gene. The CDR3 length is 14 residues. CDR3 in DNA: TGCGCCAGCAGTGGAGGAGGGCCCCAAGAGACCCAGTACTTC. This gives the protein CASSGGGPQETQYF.

V is TRBV19 and J is TRBJ2-1; no clear D. The germline CDR1 and CDR2 sequences are LNHDA and SQIVND (reference sequence). This CDR3 is built from 13 residues. Trimming removed 6 bases at V and 8 bases at J, with 14 bases between. Here the CDR3 reads CASSLWHLDEQFF. The CDR3 region has the DNA TGTGCCAGTAGCCTTTGGCATCTCGATGAGCAGTTCTTC.

The J gene is TRBJ2-3, the V gene TRBV5-3; possibly TRBD1 for D (6 bases). TRBV5-3 is given ORF status, its function remaining uncertain. This CDR3 has 14 residues. V was shortened by 5 bases and J by 6 bases, with 16 bases between the two germline ends. The CDR3 reads CARRSHRAGDTQYF. For the CDR3, the DNA is TGTGCCAGAAGAAGCCACAGGGCTGGGGATACGCAGTATTTT.

The chain combines TRBV2 with TRBJ2-7, with 14 nucleotides matching TRBD2. Germline loops: CDR1 SNHLY, CDR2 FYNNEI. The junction had 14 bases not matched to a gene; V was cut back by 7 bases and J by 3 bases. CDR3 length: 18 residues. The CDR3 region is CASNSNPGLAGVIYEQYF. Written as DNA, the CDR3 is TGTGCCAGCAACTCGAACCCGGGACTAGCGGGGGTGATCTACGAGCAGTACTTC. The variable domain in full, completed from reference TRBV2 and TRBJ2-7, reads EPEVTQTPSHQVTQMGQEVILRCVPISNHLYFYWYRQILGQKVEFLVSFYNNEISEKSEIFDDQFSVERPDGSNFTLKIRSTKLEDSAMYFCASNSNPGLAGVIYEQYFGPGTRLTVT.

The gene calls are TRBV14 and TRBJ2-2; 7 nucleotides align to TRBD2. The CDR3 contains 15 residues. CDR1 is SGHDN and CDR2 is FVKESK in the germline V gene. V dropped 5 bases and J dropped 2; count of bases not matched to a gene: 5. This CDR3 is CASSGSGKNTGELFF. CDR3 in DNA: TGTGCCAGCAGCGGGAGCGGGAAAAACACCGGGGAGCTGTTTTTT.

V usage is TRBV5-6 and J usage is TRBJ1-2, with D hard to call. Germline assignment: CDR1 SGHDT and CDR2 YYEEEE. The CDR3 has 13 residues. V was clipped by 1 base and J by 4 bases, with 8 bases between them. CDR3 region: CASSLNGGYGYTF. For the CDR3, the DNA is TGTGCCAGCAGCTTGAACGGTGGCTATGGCTACACCTTC.